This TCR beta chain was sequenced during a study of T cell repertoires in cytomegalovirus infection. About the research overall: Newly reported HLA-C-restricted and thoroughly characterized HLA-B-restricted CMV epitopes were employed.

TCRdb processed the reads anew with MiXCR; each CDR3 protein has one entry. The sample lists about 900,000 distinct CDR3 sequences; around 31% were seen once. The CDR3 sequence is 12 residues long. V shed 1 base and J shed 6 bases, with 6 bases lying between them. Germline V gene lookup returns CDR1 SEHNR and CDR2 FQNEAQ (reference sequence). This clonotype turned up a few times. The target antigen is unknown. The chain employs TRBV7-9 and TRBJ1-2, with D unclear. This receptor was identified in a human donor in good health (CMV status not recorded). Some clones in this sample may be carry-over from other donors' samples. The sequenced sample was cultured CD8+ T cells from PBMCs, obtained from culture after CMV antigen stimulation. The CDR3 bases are TGTGCCAGCAGCTTAGTTTCGGATGGCTACACCTTC. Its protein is CASSLVSDGYTF. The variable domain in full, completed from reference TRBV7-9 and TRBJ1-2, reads DTGVSQNPRHKITKRGQNVTFRCDPISEHNRLYWYRQTLGQGPEFLTYFQNEAQLEKSRLLSDRFSAERPKGSFSTLEIQRTEQGDSAMYLCASSLVSDGYTFGSGTRLTVV.